The present T cell receptor beta chain was sequenced within a study of CD4 T cells in relation to SARS-CoV-2 and coronaviruses. About the study: PBMCs were cultured with antigen for roughly nine days before TCR beta sequencing. Shared crossreactive spike epitopes were mapped to their HLA restriction.

This CDR3 contains 14 residues. Germline V gene data show CDR1 as KGHSY and CDR2 as FQNENV. V was pared by 2 bases and J by 1 base, with 9 bases between. The assay was immunoSEQ multiplex PCR, and TCRdb's table has in-frame clones only and misses some. Of 20,000 to 30,000 clones in the sample, over 60% were seen once. Before the COVID-19 pandemic, during about 2010-2018, CD4+ T cells were taken from unexposed donors. After approximately ten days of culture, CD4+ T cells were isolated. Around 2 million PBMCs per well were cultured with roughly 10 IU/ml IL-2. Note on this clone: The antigen is unknown.

This receptor was taken from a human donor in good health. Input material: CD4+ T cells from PBMCs, cultured in vitro. V is TRBV16 and J is TRBJ2-7; maybe TRBD1 (5 bases). The CDR3: CASSQGAGSYEQYF. CDR3 DNA sequence: TGTGCCAGCAGCCAAGGGGCAGGGTCCTACGAGCAGTACTTC.